The TCR beta chain under discussion was sequenced for a study of shared clonotypes between healthy human individuals. V was cut by 6 bases and J by 3 bases, with 11 bases left in between. This CDR3 is built from 14 residues. The germline gives CDR1 SNHLY, CDR2 FYNNEI. The data were produced by immunoSEQ multiplex PCR, yet TCRdb's version contains in-frame clones alone and is incomplete. The sample has roughly 2,500,000 clones, 93% seen once. Sample: naive CD4+ T cells from PBMCs. The subset: CD45RA+ positively selected. This chain joins TRBV2 and TRBJ2-2; possibly TRBD1 for D (6 bases). This sequence originates from a man younger than 35 in good health. Some clones in this sample may be carry-over from other donors' samples. CDR3 in amino acids: CASSGTRDTGELFF. The CDR3 region has the DNA TGTGCCAGCAGCGGGACACGGGACACCGGGGAGCTGTTTTTT.